This is a list of T cell receptor beta chains from one sample in a study of molecular identifiers for immune sequencing clone quantification. TCRdb recomputed calls from the PCR reads with MiXCR, one row per CDR3 protein. The sample records around 470,000 distinct CDR3 sequences, around 25% being singletons. The sample taken for sequencing was naive CD8+ T cells from blood, with Jurkat cell RNA spiked in. The receptors here all came from a human donor in good health. Some libraries in this study had Jurkat cell RNA spiked in. CDR3s include the opening cysteine and the closing phenylalanine or tryptophan. A D gene is named only where the DNA matches it firmly. Clone size is stated in some rows and not others, as once, few, many or a class when expanded.

TRBV7-8	15	many	TRBJ1-5	NA	TGTGCCAGCAGCCGCGGTAGTTTTGGGAATCAGCCCCAGCATTTT	CASSRGSFGNQPQHF
TRBV4-2	18	many	TRBJ2-3	TRBD2	TGTGCCAGCAGCCAAGGAACCCTAGCGGATATTAGCACAGATACGCAGTATTTT	CASSQGTLADISTDTQYF
TRBV20-1	16	many	TRBJ1-3	NA	TGCAGTGCTAGAGAGATCCAGAGAGGATCTGGAAACACCATATATTTT	CSAREIQRGSGNTIYF
TRBV3-1	13	few	TRBJ2-7	TRBD1	TGTGCCAGCAGGGGGGACAGGAGCTACGAGCAGTACTTC	CASRGDRSYEQYF
TRBV7-6	15	many	TRBJ2-7	TRBD2	TGTGCCAGCACTCGACGGGCGGGAGTGCAATACGAGCAGTACTTC	CASTRRAGVQYEQYF
TRBV4-1	17	NA	TRBJ1-2	NA	TGCGCCAGCAGCCAAGATGCCTCGGGACTGGGATCCTATGGCTACACCTTC	CASSQDASGLGSYGYTF
TRBV7-9	13	once	TRBJ2-7	NA	TGTGTCAGCAGCTCTCCTGGCTTTTGGGAGCAGTACTTC	CVSSSPGFWEQYF
TRBV5-6	15	few	TRBJ1-6	NA	TGTGCCAGCAGCTTGTCCTGGGGGGTTGCATCACCCCTCCACTTT	CASSLSWGVASPLHF
TRBV28	18	NA	TRBJ2-1	NA	TGTGCCAGCAGTCGCCCCTTCCAGGGTATTAACCTGTACAATGAGCAGTTCTTC	CASSRPFQGINLYNEQFF
TRBV7-2	16	few	TRBJ1-6	NA	TGTGCCAGCAGCCAACACGTGGGGCTCTATAATTCACCCCTCCACTTT	CASSQHVGLYNSPLHF
TRBV9	14	few	TRBJ2-7	NA	TGTGCCAGCAGCGTGGGGGGCATCAACTACGAGCAGTACTTC	CASSVGGINYEQYF
TRBV5-3	16	NA	TRBJ2-5	NA	TGTGCCAGCAGCTTCTATGGGGCCCCTAGTCAAGAGACCCAGTACTTC	CASSFYGAPSQETQYF
TRBV30	16	NA	TRBJ2-7	NA	TGTGCCTGGAGCAACAACCGGGACGACCCGAAGAACGAGCAGTACTTC	CAWSNNRDDPKNEQYF
TRBV4-2	14	NA	TRBJ1-5	NA	TGTGCCAGCAGCCAAGACAGGTTTGCTCGGCCCCAGCATTTT	CASSQDRFARPQHF
TRBV27	15	few	TRBJ1-4	NA	TGTGCCAGCAGTCCATCAAGCAACTTGAATGAAAAACTGTTTTTT	CASSPSSNLNEKLFF
TRBV7-9	12	once	TRBJ2-2	NA	TGTGCCACCCGAGGGGCGGCCGGGGTGCTGTTTTTT	CATRGAAGVLFF
TRBV6-5	13	NA	TRBJ2-7	NA	TGTGCCAGCAGTAAGACAGGAGGTTACGAGCAGTACTTC	CASSKTGGYEQYF
TRBV7-3	17	few	TRBJ2-5	TRBD1	TGTGCCAGCAGCCCGCCATCACTACAGGGGATGGGCGAGACCCAGTACTTC	CASSPPSLQGMGETQYF
TRBV5-1	15	many	TRBJ2-7	NA	TGCGCCAGCAGCTTGGGGGCAGGGATATCCTACGAGCAGTACTTC	CASSLGAGISYEQYF
TRBV4-3	16	many	TRBJ2-3	NA	TGCGCCAGCAGCCAAGCGACGAACGACGGCACAGATACGCAGTATTTT	CASSQATNDGTDTQYF
TRBV5-1	14	many	TRBJ1-1	NA	TGCGCCAGCAGCTTATCAGGGTCGAACACTGAAGCTTTCTTT	CASSLSGSNTEAFF
TRBV11-3	15	once	TRBJ2-1	NA	TGTGCCAGCAGCTCCCGGGAGACCTCCTACAATGAGCAGATCTTC	CASSSRETSYNEQIF
TRBV27	13	few	TRBJ2-7	NA	TGTGCCACGGGACTTCGCGACGGGGGCGAGCAGTACTTC	CATGLRDGGEQYF
TRBV7-9	16	many	TRBJ2-3	NA	TGTGCCAGCAGCTTAGCTACGCGTGATAGCACAGATACGCAGTATTTT	CASSLATRDSTDTQYF
TRBV7-9	15	few	TRBJ1-4	NA	TGTGCCAGCAGCTTAGTTAGTGGGACGAATGAAAAACTGTTTTTT	CASSLVSGTNEKLFF
TRBV5-3	13	NA	TRBJ2-3	NA	TGTGCCAGCAGCTTGTATGATCCTGATCCTCAGTATTTT	CASSLYDPDPQYF
TRBV30	14	NA	TRBJ2-7	TRBD2	TGTGCCGGAGGCCTAGCGGGCCTTACCTACGAGCAGTACTTC	CAGGLAGLTYEQYF
TRBV7-2	11	few	TRBJ1-1	NA	TGTGCCAGCAGCGAACACACTGAAGCTTTCTTT	CASSEHTEAFF
TRBV30	13	few	TRBJ2-7	NA	TGTGCCTGGAGTGTGTCCTTCCCGGGCGAGCAGTACTTC	CAWSVSFPGEQYF
TRBV6-1	13	NA	TRBJ1-1	NA	TGTGCCAGCAGACAGCCATCGAACACTGAAGCTTTCTTT	CASRQPSNTEAFF
TRBV20-1	13	many	TRBJ2-7	NA	TGCAGTGCTAGAGACAGGGGAGACTACGAGCAGTACTTC	CSARDRGDYEQYF
TRBV9	17	NA	TRBJ2-3	TRBD1	TGTGCCAGCAGCGTAGAGTTCCAGGGGGCAGGCACAGATACGCAGTATTTT	CASSVEFQGAGTDTQYF
TRBV19	14	NA	TRBJ2-7	TRBD2	TGTGCCAGTAGTGTACTGGCGGGAGCCTCCGAGCAGTACTTC	CASSVLAGASEQYF
TRBV28	18	NA	TRBJ2-7	TRBD2	TGTGCCAGCAGTTTATATGGGACTAGCGGGAGGCGTAGGGGAGAGCAGTACTTC	CASSLYGTSGRRRGEQYF
TRBV7-8	16	NA	TRBJ1-4	NA	TGTGCCAGCAGCTTAGCGTGGGCAGGGGCTAATGAAAAACTGTTTTTT	CASSLAWAGANEKLFF
TRBV4-1	18	few	TRBJ2-7	TRBD2	TGCGCCAGCAGCCAAGAGGGAAGCGGGGGCCCTAGCTCCTACGAGCAGTACTTC	CASSQEGSGGPSSYEQYF
TRBV5-1	13	many	TRBJ1-1	NA	TGCGCCAGCAGCTTGGAACAGGGTCCTGAAGCTTTCTTT	CASSLEQGPEAFF
TRBV19	14	NA	TRBJ2-7	NA	TGTGCCAGTAGTGTAGCGGACAGCTCCTACGAGCAGTACTTC	CASSVADSSYEQYF
TRBV7-2	16	NA	TRBJ1-6	NA	TGTGCCAGCAGCTTAGAGCGGGACTCCTATAATTCACCCCTCCACTTT	CASSLERDSYNSPLHF
TRBV6-2/TRBV6-3	11	NA	TRBJ2-1	NA	TGTGCCAGCAATCACGACTATGAGCAGTTCTTC	CASNHDYEQFF
TRBV19	12	few	TRBJ2-7	TRBD1	TGTGCCAGCTCGACAGGGAGTCGCGAGCAGTACTTC	CASSTGSREQYF
TRBV9	13	NA	TRBJ2-1	TRBD2	TGTGCCAGCAGCTCGATGGGGGGGAATGAGCAGTTCTTC	CASSSMGGNEQFF
TRBV5-5	12	many	TRBJ1-1	NA	TGTGCCAGCAGCTTGGTGGCAGATGAAGCTTTCTTT	CASSLVADEAFF
TRBV6-5	15	few	TRBJ1-6	NA	TGTGCCAGCAGTTACGGTGTGTCAGATAATTCACCCCTCCACTTT	CASSYGVSDNSPLHF
TRBV6-5	16	NA	TRBJ2-7	NA	TGTGCCAGCAGTTACTCGAGGGCAGGGGACACCTACGAGCAGTACTTC	CASSYSRAGDTYEQYF
TRBV27	15	few	TRBJ2-7	TRBD2	TGTGCCAGCAGTTTAGGGCTTGGGGAGGGGCCCGAGCAGTACTTC	CASSLGLGEGPEQYF
TRBV13	15	few	TRBJ2-3	TRBD1	TGTGCCAGCAGCGCATACAGGGGAGGCACAGATACGCAGTATTTT	CASSAYRGGTDTQYF
TRBV11-2	14	NA	TRBJ2-1	TRBD2	TGTGCCAGCAGCACAAGCGGGGGGGTTGGTGAGCAGTTCTTC	CASSTSGGVGEQFF